One and the same sample provided the 17 T cell receptor beta chains below, sequenced in a study of identical twins. One entry per CDR3 protein, called by TCRdb with MiXCR from the 5' RACE reads. The repertoire holds roughly 230,000 distinct CDR3 sequences, roughly 8.7% seen once, with around 3% in the top ten. These data also formed part of another study, on yellow fever vaccine responses in identical twins.

The sequenced sample consisted of CD8+ T cells sorted from blood. Every receptor here comes from a woman under 30 in good health.

This sequence joins TRBV7-8 and TRBJ2-3; TRBD2 aligns across 7 bases. V dropped 5 bases and J dropped 1; count of bases not matched to a gene: 3. This CDR3 is built from 14 residues. Germline CDR1 is SGHVS and CDR2 is FQNEAQ. CDR3 nucleotide sequence: TGTGCCAGCAGCGGGGACTACCGCACAGATACGCAGTATTTT. Protein product: CASSGDYRTDTQYF.

This clonotype turned up a few times. The V and J genes are TRBV3-1 and TRBJ2-7, with D maybe TRBD1 (5 bases). Germline V CDR1 and CDR2: LGHDT, YNNKEL (reference sequence). The CDR3 runs to 13 residues. The V and J ends lost 4 bases and 2 bases respectively, with 9 bases between them. The CDR3 spells CASSLGHPYEQYF. For the CDR3, the DNA is TGTGCCAGCAGCCTAGGACACCCCTACGAGCAGTACTTC.

This clonotype showed up just a few times. The V gene is TRBV12-3 or TRBV12-4, the J gene TRBJ1-1; D uncertain. V lost 2 bases and J lost 1, with 8 bases in between. There are 14 residues in the CDR3. The CDR3 sequence: CASSLNPGNTEAFF. Here the CDR3 DNA reads TGTGCCAGCAGTTTAAATCCGGGGAACACTGAAGCTTTCTTT.

This clonotype was found a few times. V and J are TRBV4-3 and TRBJ2-1; D may correspond to TRBD1 or TRBD2 (5 bases each). The germline gives CDR1 LGHNA, CDR2 YSLEER. Trimming removed 1 base from V and 10 bases from J, with 20 bases in between. This CDR3 is built from 16 residues. The CDR3 region is CASSQGSGLGTIEQFF. The DNA of the CDR3 is TGCGCCAGCAGCCAAGGGTCGGGGCTAGGGACGATCGAGCAGTTCTTC.

The chain employs TRBV20-1 and TRBJ2-3, with TRBD2 matching over 7 bases. CDR1 is DFQATT and CDR2 is SNEGSKA in the germline V gene (reference sequence). The ends lost 1 base at V and 2 bases at J; junction bases unmatched: 9. The CDR3 has 16 amino acids. The CDR3 loop reads CSARGHASGSTDTQYF. The DNA for the CDR3 is TGCAGTGCTAGAGGGCATGCTAGCGGATCCACAGATACGCAGTATTTT.

In its sample, this clonotype was seen many times. The rearrangement uses TRBV11-2 and TRBJ2-7; D is possibly TRBD1 (6 bases). This CDR3 is 15 amino acids long. Germline V gives CDR1 SGHAT, CDR2 FQNNGV. The germline V and J ends were trimmed by 6 bases and 0 bases, with 15 bases remaining between them. The CDR3 loop is CASSPRTASSYEQYF. The CDR3 DNA follows: TGTGCCAGCAGTCCCAGGACAGCGAGCTCCTACGAGCAGTACTTC.

In this sample, this clonotype turned up once. This chain joins TRBV24-1 and TRBJ2-3; no firm D call. CDR3 length equals 16 residues. The V and J ends lost 4 bases and 1 base respectively, with 14 bases between them. CDR1 and CDR2 from the germline V gene are KGHDR and SFDVKD. The CDR3 spells CATSDMTSYRTDTQYF. DNA of the CDR3: TGTGCCACCAGTGACATGACAAGTTATCGCACAGATACGCAGTATTTT.

The table lists this clonotype with a few counts. The chain is built from TRBV6-2 or TRBV6-3 and TRBJ2-7; 9 bases are a match to TRBD1. The CDR3 covers 15 residues. Per the germline V gene, CDR1 is MNHEY and CDR2 is SVGEGT. V was pared by 2 bases and J by 3 bases, with 5 bases of the junction left unmatched. The CDR3 loop is CASSYPGDRDYEQYF. For the CDR3, the DNA is TGTGCCAGCAGTTACCCAGGGGACAGGGACTACGAGCAGTACTTC.

The sample holds a few counts of this clonotype. The rearrangement uses TRBV29-1 and TRBJ2-1, with 10 bases matching TRBD2. The V and J ends lost 3 bases and 7 bases, in that order; junction bases with no gene match: 18. Germline V gene lookup returns CDR1 SQVTM and CDR2 ANQGSEA. There are 18 residues in the CDR3. The CDR3 here is CSVDESGGAVEGSNEQFF. CDR3 bases: TGCAGCGTTGACGAGAGCGGGGGGGCCGTAGAGGGGTCGAATGAGCAGTTCTTC.

This clonotype was seen only a few times. This sequence joins TRBV7-8 and TRBJ1-2; D is unresolved. CDR3 length: 13 residues. Trimming shortened V by 1 base and J by 4 bases, and 7 bases separated the two germline ends. Germline CDR1 is SGHVS and CDR2 is FQNEAQ. The CDR3 sequence: CASSLEVVYGYTF. As DNA, the CDR3 is TGTGCCAGCAGCTTAGAAGTAGTCTATGGCTACACCTTC.

The rearrangement uses TRBV4-1 and TRBJ2-1; TRBD2 is a possible D gene (6 bases). CDR1 and CDR2 (germline): MGHRA, YSYEKL. V dropped 2 bases and J dropped 9 bases, with 20 bases sitting between them. The CDR3 is 16 amino acids. The CDR3 sequence: CASSQLWASVSGEQFF. CDR3 DNA: TGCGCCAGCAGCCAACTTTGGGCTAGCGTGAGCGGTGAGCAGTTCTTC.

This clonotype was seen a few times. This chain joins TRBV5-6 and TRBJ1-5; D is ambiguous. Per germline, CDR1 SGHDT and CDR2 YYEEEE. This CDR3 has 12 residues. The germline V and J ends were trimmed by 0 bases and 7 bases, with 5 bases remaining between them. The chain's CDR3 is CASSLAFQPQHF. The CDR3 nucleotides read TGTGCCAGCAGCTTGGCATTCCAGCCCCAGCATTTT.

This clonotype was seen repeatedly, ten times or more. Written as DNA, the CDR3 is TGCAGCGTTGAAGAGCCGGACAGGGGAGGCGTCTACGAGCAGTACTTC. This gives the protein CSVEEPDRGGVYEQYF. The J gene is TRBJ2-7, the V gene TRBV29-1; 9 bases are a match to TRBD1. The V gene's germline CDR1 is SQVTM and CDR2 ANQGSEA. This CDR3 contains 16 residues. V gave up 0 bases and J gave up 3 bases; unmatched junction bases: 9.

This clonotype occurred many times. V and J are TRBV12-3 or TRBV12-4 and TRBJ2-3, with 12 bases matching TRBD2. There are 17 residues in the CDR3. V lost 1 base, J lost 2 bases, and 4 bases stayed unmatched. The chain's CDR3 is CASSLVGTSGYTDTQYF. The CDR3 coding sequence is TGTGCCAGCAGTTTAGTTGGGACTAGCGGGTACACAGATACGCAGTATTTT.

This clonotype was recorded a few times. The chain is built from TRBV14 and TRBJ2-1; 7 bases agree with TRBD1. Germline loops: CDR1 SGHDN, CDR2 FVKESK. This CDR3 region has 16 residues. The V and J ends lost 1 base and 0 bases, in that order; junction bases with no gene match: 3. Here the CDR3 reads CASSQVGQSSYNEQFF. The CDR3 DNA sequence: TGTGCCAGCAGCCAAGTGGGACAGAGCTCCTACAATGAGCAGTTCTTC.

The V call is TRBV3-1, the J call TRBJ2-7; D is perhaps TRBD1 (6 bases). Germline lookup yields CDR1 LGHDT and CDR2 YNNKEL (reference sequence). V dropped 4 bases and J dropped 6 bases, with 19 bases sitting between them. CDR3 length equals 15 residues. The DNA for the CDR3 is TGTGCCAGCAGCCCGCTACAGGGTATTTTCCGCGAGCAGTACTTC. Residues: CASSPLQGIFREQYF.

This clonotype was seen at least ten times. This chain links TRBV7-9 with TRBJ2-5; D is undetermined. Trimming stripped 3 bases from V and 4 bases from J, with 9 bases between. CDR3 length equals 13 residues. The V gene's germline CDR1 is SEHNR and CDR2 FQNEAQ (reference sequence). The CDR3 reads CASSLEQLETQYF. Here the CDR3 DNA reads TGTGCCAGCAGCTTGGAACAATTAGAGACCCAGTACTTC.